These 28 T cell receptor beta chains share one sample of origin, sequenced in a study of blood T cell repertoires in COVID-19. Profiling relied on immunoSEQ multiplex PCR, and the TCRdb table lists in-frame clones only, not all of them. This table holds roughly 150,000 clones, approximately 82% found once. What was sequenced was peripheral blood. The receptor source for this set is a woman in her 70s who had recovered from COVID-19.

V usage is TRBV27 and J usage is TRBJ2-1, with 8 bases identical to TRBD2. Per the germline V gene, CDR1 is MNHEY and CDR2 is SMNVEV (reference sequence). The CDR3 is made up of 15 amino acids. Unmatched junction bases numbered 14, after V lost 7 bases and J lost 9 bases. The CDR3 DNA reads as TGTGCCAGCACTGTAGCGGGACGGGGTAGGGGTGAGCAGTTCTTC. This sequence encodes CASTVAGRGRGEQFF.

There are a few counts of this clone. The rearrangement links TRBV19 to TRBJ2-5, with 7 bases fitting TRBD2. V gave up 6 bases and J gave up 2 bases; unmatched junction bases: 9. CDR3 length: 15 amino acids. Germline V CDR1 and CDR2: LNHDA, SQIVND (reference sequence). This CDR3 reads CASRPWAGDQETQYF. In DNA form, the CDR3 reads TGTGCCAGTAGACCCTGGGCGGGGGATCAAGAGACCCAGTACTTC.

V usage is TRBV4-2 and J usage is TRBJ1-1; TRBD1 is a possible D gene (6 bases). Trimming cost V 0 bases and J 10 bases, with 15 bases left between them. This CDR3 is built from 14 residues. The germline gives CDR1 LGHNA, CDR2 YNFKEQ. The CDR3 protein is CASSQDPGQKGAFF. The DNA for the CDR3 is TGTGCCAGCAGCCAAGACCCAGGACAGAAGGGAGCTTTCTTT.

The chain carries TRBV28 and TRBJ1-1, with 9 bases identical to TRBD1. J gave up 3 bases and V 7 bases, and 6 bases lay outside the gene matches. Germline CDR1 and CDR2: MDHEN and SYDVKM. This CDR3 spans 14 amino acids. The CDR3 DNA follows: TGTGCCAGCACCCGGACAGGGGTTTACACTGAAGCTTTCTTT. Protein product: CASTRTGVYTEAFF.

The chain uses TRBV7-8 and TRBJ1-1; no reliable D call. The CDR3 is 15 amino acids. Trimming left V 2 bases short and J 2 bases short, with 12 bases between. Germline CDR1 and CDR2: SGHVS and FQNEAQ. The CDR3 DNA sequence: TGTGCCAGCAGCTTACAACGGGTGAGAAACACTGAAGCTTTCTTT. Translated, it gives CASSLQRVRNTEAFF.

This rearrangement joins TRBV15 to TRBJ1-4; a possible D gene is TRBD1 (5 bases). Germline CDR1 and CDR2: LNHNV and YYDKDF (reference sequence). With 0 bases removed from V and 4 bases from J, the gap between germline ends came to 9 bases. This CDR3 contains 15 residues. The chain's CDR3 is CATSRDTGDNEKLFF. The CDR3 nucleotides read TGTGCCACCAGCAGAGATACGGGGGATAATGAAAAACTGTTTTTT.

The genes are TRBV7-2 and TRBJ2-7; TRBD2 is a possible D gene (6 bases). Per germline, CDR1 SGHTA and CDR2 FQGNSA. V was clipped by 3 bases and J by 3 bases, with 12 bases between them. The CDR3 is made up of 14 amino acids. The CDR3 sequence is CASSFRDSFYEQYF. In DNA form, the CDR3 reads TGTGCCAGCAGCTTCCGGGACTCGTTCTACGAGCAGTACTTC.

This chain joins TRBV5-1 and TRBJ2-1, with TRBD1 as a possible D gene (6 bases). From germline, CDR1 is SGHRS and CDR2 YFSETQ. The V end lost 4 bases, the J end lost 9 bases, and 17 bases lay between the germline ends. This CDR3 contains 14 residues. As DNA, the CDR3 is TGCGCCAGCAGCCCCCAGGGCCGAGGGGGTGAGCAGTTCTTC. Protein: CASSPQGRGGEQFF.

V usage is TRBV19 and J usage is TRBJ1-1; D is perhaps TRBD1 (5 bases). In germline, CDR1 is LNHDA, CDR2 SQIVND (reference sequence). The CDR3 contains 15 residues. V was trimmed by 3 bases and J by 5 bases, leaving 16 bases between them. The CDR3 sequence: CASSMGSVGRTEAFF. The CDR3 nucleotides are TGTGCCAGTAGTATGGGGTCAGTGGGGCGTACTGAAGCTTTCTTT.

The V gene is TRBV11-3, the J gene TRBJ2-1, with 7 bases identical to TRBD2. Trimming removed 1 base from V and 3 bases from J; junction bases left unmatched: 3. CDR1 is SGHNT and CDR2 is YENEEA in the germline V gene. The CDR3 has 15 residues. As DNA, the CDR3 is TGTGCCAGCAGCTTAGGGGGGAGGGTCTACAATGAGCAGTTCTTC. Encoded protein: CASSLGGRVYNEQFF.

The chain uses TRBV5-5 and TRBJ1-4, with D possibly being TRBD1 (5 bases). This CDR3 is 16 amino acids long. Germline V gives CDR1 SGHKS, CDR2 YYEKEE (reference sequence). V lost 0 bases and J lost 5, with 14 bases in between. DNA for the CDR3: TGTGCCAGCAGCTTGGGGGGCGGCGGAGGGAATGAAAAACTGTTTTTT. Translating gives CASSLGGGGGNEKLFF. Variable domain in full (rest from reference TRBV5-5 and TRBJ1-4): DAGVTQSPTHLIKTRGQQVTLRCSPISGHKSVSWYQQVLGQGPQFIFQYYEKEERGRGNFPDRFSARQFPNYSSELNVNALLLGDSALYLCASSLGGGGGNEKLFFGSGTQLSVL.

The chain carries TRBV5-4 and TRBJ2-3, with a weak D call TRBD2 (6 bases). The CDR3 runs 18 residues. In germline, CDR1 is SGHNT, CDR2 YYREEE (reference sequence). Trimming cost V 4 bases and J 4 bases, with 25 bases left between them. The CDR3 coding sequence is TGTGCCAGCAGCCGGAGGGCATTGGTCTCTGGGGCAGCAGATACGCAGTATTTT. As protein: CASSRRALVSGAADTQYF.

The chain is built from TRBV4-3 and TRBJ1-2, with 8 positions matching TRBD1. CDR1 and CDR2 (germline): LGHNA, YSLEER. The CDR3 is made up of 15 amino acids. The V and J ends lost 0 bases and 5 bases, in that order; junction bases with no gene match: 5. The DNA of the CDR3 is TGCGCCAGCAGCCAAGATGGACAGGGATGGTATGGCTACACCTTC. This sequence encodes CASSQDGQGWYGYTF.

The rearrangement joins TRBV5-1 to TRBJ1-5; D uncertain. There are 13 residues in the CDR3. V was pared by 0 bases and J by 3 bases, with 4 bases between. Per the germline V gene, CDR1 is SGHRS and CDR2 is YFSETQ. CDR3 loop: CASSLGANQPQHF. The CDR3 region has the DNA TGCGCCAGCAGCTTGGGGGCCAATCAGCCCCAGCATTTT. Based on the CDR3 plus reference TRBV5-1 and TRBJ1-5, the full variable domain is KAGVTQTPRYLIKTRGQQVTLSCSPISGHRSVSWYQQTPGQGLQFLFEYFSETQRNKGNFPGRFSGRQFSNSRSEMNVSTLELGDSALYLCASSLGANQPQHFGDGTRLSIL.

This sequence joins TRBV28 and TRBJ1-1; TRBD1 matches 8 bases. The CDR3 loop spans 14 amino acids. Germline V gives CDR1 MDHEN, CDR2 SYDVKM. With V trimmed by 2 bases and J by 6 bases, 5 bases remained unmatched. CDR3 nucleotides: TGTGCCAGCAGTTTAAGCAGGGGGCAGGCTGAAGCTTTCTTT. This codes for CASSLSRGQAEAFF.

V usage is TRBV5-1 and J usage is TRBJ1-1; the D is unclear. The CDR3 runs to 15 residues. Trimming removed 2 bases at V and 4 bases at J, with 15 bases between. CDR1 SGHRS and CDR2 YFSETQ come from the germline V gene. CDR3 region: CASSFHPTTGTEAFF. The CDR3, as DNA: TGCGCCAGCAGCTTCCACCCTACCACTGGCACTGAAGCTTTCTTT.

The V and J genes are TRBV18 and TRBJ1-3; possibly TRBD1 for D (5 bases). Trimming took off 1 base at V and 8 bases at J, with 15 bases between the two ends. Germline CDR1 and CDR2: KGHSH and LQKENI. The CDR3 loop spans 15 amino acids. CDR3 loop: CASSPLGSREDTIYF. The CDR3 bases are TGTGCCAGCTCACCACTGGGGTCCAGGGAGGACACCATATATTTT.

This clone has a handful of counts. The chain is built from TRBV11-2 and TRBJ1-2, with a weak D call TRBD1 (5 bases). The CDR3 has 14 amino acids. Germline V CDR1 and CDR2: SGHAT, FQNNGV. The V end lost 4 bases, the J end lost 2 bases, and 11 bases lay between the germline ends. The CDR3: CASSWAGGNYGYTF. The CDR3 DNA reads TGTGCCAGCAGCTGGGCCGGGGGGAACTATGGCTACACCTTC.

The chain recombines TRBV19 with TRBJ2-7; D is perhaps TRBD1 (5 bases). V was cut by 5 bases and J by 5 bases, with 13 bases left in between. The CDR3 covers 13 residues. CDR1 is LNHDA and CDR2 is SQIVND in the germline V gene (reference sequence). The CDR3 reads CASSWTPIHEQYF. The CDR3 nucleotides are TGTGCCAGTAGTTGGACACCCATCCACGAGCAGTACTTC.

This chain uses TRBV15 with TRBJ2-7; no clear D. CDR1 LNHNV and CDR2 YYDKDF come from the germline V gene (reference sequence). This CDR3 is 13 amino acids long. Trimming removed 1 base from V and 1 base from J, with 5 bases in between. As DNA, the CDR3 is TGTGCCACCAGCAGAGTTCTGTCCTACGAGCAGTACTTC. Its protein product is CATSRVLSYEQYF.

The V call is TRBV15, the J call TRBJ1-5; D call uncertain. CDR1 LNHNV and CDR2 YYDKDF come from the germline V gene (reference sequence). V gave up 4 bases and J gave up 4 bases, with 8 bases separating them. CDR3 length: 13 residues. CDR3 residues: CATSNRRNQPQHF. In DNA form, the CDR3 reads TGTGCCACCAGCAACAGACGGAATCAGCCCCAGCATTTT.

The V and J genes are TRBV5-5 and TRBJ2-2; D remains unclear. Per germline, CDR1 SGHKS and CDR2 YYEKEE (reference sequence). V lost 3 bases, J lost 0 bases, and 6 bases lay in between. This CDR3 region has 14 residues. The CDR3 protein is CASSSSANTGELFF. In nucleotides, the CDR3 is TGTGCCAGCAGCTCGTCGGCGAACACCGGGGAGCTGTTTTTT. The complete variable domain, with remaining parts taken from reference TRBV5-5 and TRBJ2-2, reads DAGVTQSPTHLIKTRGQQVTLRCSPISGHKSVSWYQQVLGQGPQFIFQYYEKEERGRGNFPDRFSARQFPNYSSELNVNALLLGDSALYLCASSSSANTGELFFGEGSRLTVL.

This clone appeared a single time. The chain joins TRBV6-5 to TRBJ1-6; 7 bases line up with TRBD1. Germline trimming cut 6 bases from V and 2 bases from J; bases unmatched to any gene: 4. This CDR3 has 15 residues. Germline V lookup: CDR1 MNHEY, CDR2 SVGAGI. The CDR3 DNA reads TGTGCCAGCAGCCCCCAGGGGGCCTATAATTCACCCCTCCACTTT. This encodes CASSPQGAYNSPLHF.

This chain uses TRBV12-3 or TRBV12-4 with TRBJ1-5; D gene uncertain. This CDR3 spans 11 amino acids. Trimming left V 5 bases short and J 9 bases short, with 8 bases between. The CDR3, as DNA: TGTGCCAGCAGTCGTGCGGGGCCCCAGCATTTT. This translates into CASSRAGPQHF.

The CDR3 DNA follows: TGCGCCAGCAGCTTGTTCTCGGGACAGGGAGGTTGGTACGAGCAGTACTTC. It specifies CASSLFSGQGGWYEQYF. The chain employs TRBV5-1 and TRBJ2-7, with 9 nucleotides matching TRBD1. V dropped 1 base and J dropped 4; count of bases not matched to a gene: 12. Germline lookup yields CDR1 SGHRS and CDR2 YFSETQ. The CDR3 contains 17 residues.

V and J are TRBV5-4 and TRBJ1-1, with 9 bases matching TRBD1. This CDR3 is 17 amino acids long. Germline CDR1 reads SGHNT; CDR2 reads YYREEE (reference sequence). V trimming: 4 bases; J trimming: 3 bases; junction bases outside the gene matches: 13. The CDR3 bases are TGTGCCAGCAGCAGACCCGGGACAGGGCAGAGAGACACTGAAGCTTTCTTT. Its translation is CASSRPGTGQRDTEAFF.

This clone was found many times. CDR3 nucleotide sequence: TGTGCCAGCATACAGGGGATGGGGCTCGGCTATGGCTACACCTTC. Protein product: CASIQGMGLGYGYTF. The gene calls are TRBV16 and TRBJ1-2; 7 bases match TRBD1. The V gene's germline CDR1 is KGHSY and CDR2 FQNENV. Losses at the gene ends were 7 bases for V and 4 bases for J; bases not matched to a gene: 12. The CDR3 has 15 amino acids.

V and J are TRBV7-3 and TRBJ1-3; D uncertain. The V gene lost 5 bases and the J gene lost 3 bases, with 8 bases spanning the gap. The germline CDR1 and CDR2 sequences are SGHTA and FQGTGA. The CDR3 contains 13 residues. The CDR3 region has the DNA TGTGCCAGCAGCCCTCCCGGTGGAAACACCATATATTTT. The encoded protein is CASSPPGGNTIYF.